This TCR beta chain was profiled in a study of cytomegalovirus exposure and HLA in healthy donors. Both 60 Vbeta primers and 13 Jbeta primers went into the PCR. The assay was immunoSEQ multiplex PCR, and TCRdb's table has in-frame clones only and misses some. The table records over 150,000 clones, almost 85% of them present only once. Sequencing was carried out using PBMCs. This receptor was obtained from a boy aged 2 to 10 in good health and CMV-seronegative.

CDR3 in amino acids: CASSLGQGYEQYF. Written as DNA, the CDR3 is TGTGCCAGCAGCCTCGGACAGGGCTACGAGCAGTACTTC. The V and J genes are TRBV28 and TRBJ2-5, with 8 nucleotides matching TRBD1. The last part of the DNA fits TRBJ2-7 better; the J call may be wrong. CDR1 MDHEN and CDR2 SYDVKM come from the germline V gene. This CDR3 comprises 13 residues.